This T cell receptor beta chain was recovered during a study of T cells in women clearing cervical HPV infection. Remarks on this clone: Antigen specificity is unknown. The read ends 3 residues shy of where the CDR3 ends; the end is completed using the germline J gene.

This CDR3 spans 13 amino acids. From germline, CDR1 is LNHDA and CDR2 SQIVND (reference sequence). Produced via immunoSEQ multiplex PCR; TCRdb's table is partial and in-frame only. Reported are fewer than 30,000 clones; the ten largest clones contain over 5%. Study-wide results and limits: Controls had more TRBV6-7 (0.16%) than cases (about 0.11%).

The sequence came from a woman between 18 and 70 years old with a cervical HPV16 infection that either progressed to CIN3+ or cleared (not recorded which). Material for sequencing was blood buffy coat. The chain recombines TRBV19 with TRBJ1-2; D is possibly TRBD1 (6 bases). The CDR3: CASSADRYYDYTF. The sequenced part of the CDR3 DNA is TGTGCCAGTAGTGCAGACAGGTACTACGAC.